This T cell receptor beta chain was identified in a study of T cell responses to AZD1222 COVID-19 vaccine. About the study: Second-dose schedules of about 4 or about 12 weeks were combined.

General study points: Donors were largely white British and mainly female; clonal diversity was possibly underestimated. Per reports, nearly half of all spike-specific TCRs target regions that are unmutated in variants.

Remarks on this clone: Its antigen is still unknown.

Assay: immunoSEQ multiplex PCR; the TCRdb copy retains only in-frame clones and omits some. The table has under 150,000 clones, 90% seen once. Trimming removed 4 bases from V and 5 bases from J; junction bases left unmatched: 17. The germline gives CDR1 SGHKS, CDR2 YYEKEE (reference sequence). The CDR3 is 17 residues long. The sample consisted of peripheral blood, taken on day 0 of AZD1222 vaccination. The TCR was taken from an adult in good health. The gene calls are TRBV5-5 and TRBJ2-7; 8 bases align to TRBD1. The CDR3 loop reads CASSLRGPGGREDEQYF. The CDR3 DNA follows: TGTGCCAGCAGCCTCAGGGGGCCCGGAGGTCGAGAGGACGAGCAGTACTTC.